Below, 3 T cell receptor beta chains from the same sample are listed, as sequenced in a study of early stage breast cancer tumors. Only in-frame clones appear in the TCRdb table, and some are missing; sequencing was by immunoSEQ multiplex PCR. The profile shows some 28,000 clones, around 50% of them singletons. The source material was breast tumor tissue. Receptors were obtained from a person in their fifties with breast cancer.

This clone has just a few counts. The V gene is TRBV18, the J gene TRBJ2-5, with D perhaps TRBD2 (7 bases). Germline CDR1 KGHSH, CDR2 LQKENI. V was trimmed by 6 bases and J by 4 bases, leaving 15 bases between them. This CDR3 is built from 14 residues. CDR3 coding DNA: TGTGCCAGCTCCCCCGCGAGGGGGGGAGAGACCCAGTACTTC. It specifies CASSPARGGETQYF.

The CDR3 nucleotides are TGTGCCAGCAGTTACTCCAGGACTAGCGGGACCGGGGAGCTGTTTTTT. This gives the protein CASSYSRTSGTGELFF. This chain uses TRBV6-5 with TRBJ2-2; 11 nucleotides line up with TRBD2. Germline CDR1 and CDR2: MNHEY and SVGAGI. J lost 5 bases, V lost 0 bases, and 2 bases had no gene match. The CDR3 consists of 16 residues.

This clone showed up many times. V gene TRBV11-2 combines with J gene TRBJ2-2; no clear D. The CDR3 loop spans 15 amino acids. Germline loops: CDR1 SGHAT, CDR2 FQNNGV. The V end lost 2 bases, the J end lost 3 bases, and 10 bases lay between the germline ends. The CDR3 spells CASSLRVLDTGELFF. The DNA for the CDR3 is TGTGCCAGCAGCTTAAGAGTTCTGGACACCGGGGAGCTGTTTTTT.